Below are 26 T cell receptor beta chains sequenced from a single sample in a study of blood T cell repertoires in COVID-19 (dated by TCRdb to 2020 to 2021). The library came from the immunoSEQ multiplex PCR assay. TCRdb's version of the immuneACCESS table is confined to in-frame rearrangements and falls short of the full clone set. An unresolved V gene accounts for under half of the shortfall where checked; the remainder is of unknown origin. Recorded for this sample are 60,000 to 70,000 clones; roughly 71% of them occurred a single time. The ten most abundant clones make up roughly 28% of the sample. The sample consisted of peripheral blood. The source of these receptors is a woman of 80 years or more with acute or convalescent COVID-19.

The rearrangement links TRBV7-3 to TRBJ2-1, with 8 bases fitting TRBD2. J gave up 7 bases and V 5 bases, and 16 bases lay outside the gene matches. The CDR3 runs 17 residues. The V gene's germline CDR1 is SGHTA and CDR2 FQGTGA. The DNA of the CDR3 is TGTGCCAGCAGCCCGTCAATCCCGGGACTAGTTTCAAATGAGCAGTTCTTC. Protein sequence: CASSPSIPGLVSNEQFF.

V is TRBV5-6 and J is TRBJ2-7; a possible D gene is TRBD1 (6 bases). The CDR3 is 12 amino acids. Germline V gene sequence: CDR1 SGHDT, CDR2 YYEEEE. V was shortened by 5 bases and J by 4 bases, with 10 bases between the two germline ends. The CDR3 loop reads CASRRDNYEQYF. The CDR3, as DNA: TGTGCCAGCAGGAGGGACAATTACGAGCAGTACTTC.

V usage is TRBV19 and J usage is TRBJ2-1; 9 bases match TRBD2. CDR3 size: 15 residues. V dropped 7 bases and J dropped 1; count of bases not matched to a gene: 5. Per germline, CDR1 LNHDA and CDR2 SQIVND (reference sequence). This chain's CDR3 is CASTRAGGSYNEQFF. The CDR3 coding sequence is TGTGCCAGTACTAGGGCGGGAGGGTCCTACAATGAGCAGTTCTTC.

CDR3 sequence (DNA): TGTGCCAGCAGTTACAGGACTAGCGGGATAGGTGGGGCCAACGTCCTGACTTTC. Translation: CASSYRTSGIGGANVLTF. This chain links TRBV6-2 or TRBV6-3 with TRBJ2-6, with 12 bases that match TRBD2. This CDR3 has 18 amino acids. Looked up from germline, CDR1 is MNHEY and CDR2 is SVGEGT. The V and J ends lost 2 bases and 3 bases, in that order; junction bases with no gene match: 5.

This clone came up a few times. This chain links TRBV11-2 with TRBJ2-5, with 8 nucleotides matching TRBD1. V lost 3 bases and J lost 1; bases outside the gene matches: 4. CDR3 size: 15 residues. The germline CDR1 and CDR2 sequences are SGHAT and FQNNGV. The CDR3 spells CASSLRGQAQETQYF. In DNA, the CDR3 is TGTGCCAGCAGCTTGAGGGGACAGGCCCAAGAGACCCAGTACTTC.

This clone was detected once. This chain joins TRBV12-3 or TRBV12-4 and TRBJ1-1; TRBD1 matches at 7 bases. The CDR3 extends over 13 amino acids. V lost 4 bases to trimming and J lost 11 bases; unmatched junction nucleotides: 10. This CDR3 is CASSSSRGTVAFF. CDR3 DNA sequence: TGTGCCAGCAGTTCATCCCGAGGGACAGTTGCTTTCTTT.

The V and J genes are TRBV28 and TRBJ1-5, with D possibly being TRBD1 (5 bases). CDR1 MDHEN and CDR2 SYDVKM come from the germline V gene. The ends were cut back, 1 base at V and 0 bases at J, with 13 bases in the middle. The CDR3 covers 17 residues. The CDR3 reads CASSLFRVRNSNQPQHF. The CDR3 region has the DNA TGTGCCAGCAGTTTATTCAGGGTCCGGAATAGCAATCAGCCCCAGCATTTT. The variable domain in full, completed from reference TRBV28 and TRBJ1-5, reads DVKVTQSSRYLVKRTGEKVFLECVQDMDHENMFWYRQDPGLGLRLIYFSYDVKMKEKGDIPEGYSVSREKKERFSLILESASTNQTSMYLCASSLFRVRNSNQPQHFGDGTRLSIL.

This chain uses TRBV3-1 (or the pseudogene TRBV3-2) with TRBJ1-2; TRBD1 might be the D (5 bases). From germline, CDR1 is LGHDT and CDR2 YNNKEL (reference sequence). The CDR3 has 15 residues. Trimming took 5 bases from V and 4 from J, leaving 17 bases between them. CDR3 nucleotides: TGTGCCAGCAGCGGGGGGAGAGGGAAGATCTATGGCTACACCTTC. Encoded protein: CASSGGRGKIYGYTF.

This clone was counted only a few times. This chain joins TRBV19 and TRBJ2-3, with 8 bases identical to TRBD1. CDR3 size: 15 residues. CDR1 and CDR2 from the germline V gene are LNHDA and SQIVND (reference sequence). J was trimmed by 1 base and V by 5 bases; bases with no gene match: 5. The CDR3 reads CASSLQGAGTDTQYF. CDR3 sequence (DNA): TGTGCCAGTAGTTTGCAGGGGGCAGGCACAGATACGCAGTATTTT.

The V call is TRBV11-3, the J call TRBJ2-7, with 8 nucleotides matching TRBD2. This CDR3 has 15 amino acids. Germline V gives CDR1 SGHNT, CDR2 YENEEA. Germline trimming cut 5 bases from V and 6 bases from J; bases unmatched to any gene: 12. The CDR3 sequence: CASSPRERESAEQYF. Here the CDR3 DNA reads TGTGCCAGCAGCCCGAGGGAGCGGGAGAGTGCCGAGCAGTACTTC.

The chain is built from TRBV28 and TRBJ1-2; D is uncertain. The CDR3 totals 12 residues. Germline values: CDR1 MDHEN, CDR2 SYDVKM. CDR3 bases: TGTGGGGGAGGGAGGGCAGGCTATGGCTACACCTTC. It encodes CGGGRAGYGYTF.

This sequence joins TRBV4-3 and TRBJ1-5; D possibly corresponds to TRBD1 (5 bases). This CDR3 is 15 amino acids long. Looked up from germline, CDR1 is LGHNA and CDR2 is YSLEER. V was trimmed by 0 bases and J by 6 bases, leaving 12 bases between them. The CDR3: CASSQDHGGGQPQHF. In DNA form, the CDR3 reads TGCGCCAGCAGCCAAGATCACGGGGGAGGTCAGCCCCAGCATTTT.

The chain carries TRBV5-1 and TRBJ2-2, with TRBD2 matching 12 bases. Germline V gives CDR1 SGHRS, CDR2 YFSETQ. The CDR3 loop spans 17 amino acids. V lost 0 bases, J lost 0 bases, and 0 bases stayed unmatched. The chain's CDR3 is CASSLGLAGANTGELFF. Here the CDR3 DNA reads TGCGCCAGCAGCTTGGGACTAGCGGGGGCGAACACCGGGGAGCTGTTTTTT.

The V gene is TRBV29-1, the J gene TRBJ1-6; 7 bases match TRBD1. The CDR3 spans 12 residues. Germline loops: CDR1 SQVTM, CDR2 ANQGSEA. Losses at the gene ends were 4 bases for V and 7 bases for J; bases not matched to a gene: 1. The CDR3 coding sequence is TGCAGCGTTGGGGACAGCAATTCACCCCTCCACTTT. Protein sequence: CSVGDSNSPLHF. The full variable domain, rest sourced from reference TRBV29-1 and TRBJ1-6, is SAVISQKPSRDICQRGTSLTIQCQVDSQVTMMFWYRQQPGQSLTLIATANQGSEATYESGFVIDKFPISRPNLTFSTLTVSNMSPEDSSIYLCSVGDSNSPLHFGNGTRLTVT.

The chain links TRBV10-3 to TRBJ1-5; TRBD1 agrees at 7 bases. V lost 2 bases and J lost 7; bases outside the gene matches: 14. This CDR3 region has 17 residues. Germline values: CDR1 ENHRY, CDR2 SYGVKD. This CDR3 is CAISEARQGKSGQPQHF. The CDR3 DNA is TGTGCCATCAGTGAGGCGCGACAGGGTAAGAGCGGACAGCCCCAGCATTTT.

The V gene is TRBV28, the J gene TRBJ1-4, with a possible D match to TRBD1 (5 bases). The V end lost 8 bases, the J end lost 6 bases, and 19 bases lay between the germline ends. CDR1 MDHEN and CDR2 SYDVKM come from the germline V gene. There are 15 residues in the CDR3. The CDR3 bases are TGTGCCAGCGGGGACGGGGGTGCCGGGTATGAAAAACTGTTTTTT. Its protein is CASGDGGAGYEKLFF.

This clone has a single count. The gene calls are TRBV10-3 and TRBJ2-7; the D gene is possibly TRBD2 (6 bases). V was cut by 3 bases and J by 1 base, with 13 bases left in between. CDR1 is ENHRY and CDR2 is SYGVKD in the germline V gene. The CDR3 covers 15 residues. This CDR3 reads CAISDPRDLSYEQYF. Written as DNA, the CDR3 is TGTGCCATCAGTGACCCCCGGGACTTATCCTACGAGCAGTACTTC.

The chain carries TRBV25-1 and TRBJ1-4, with D hard to call. Germline assignment: CDR1 MGHDK and CDR2 SYGVNS. This CDR3 has 12 amino acids. Between the trimmed V and J ends, which lost 2 bases and 8 bases, there was a span of 6 bases. CDR3 nucleotides: TGTGCCAGCAGTGAAATCCGGGAAAAACTGTTTTTT. Encoded protein: CASSEIREKLFF.

The J gene is TRBJ1-2, the V gene TRBV18, with TRBD1 matching 10 bases. With V trimmed by 6 bases and J by 4 bases, 8 bases remained unmatched. The germline gives CDR1 KGHSH, CDR2 LQKENI. The CDR3 is made up of 15 amino acids. CDR3 amino acids: CASSPGTGVRYGYTF. In DNA form, the CDR3 reads TGTGCCAGCTCGCCCGGGACAGGGGTACGCTATGGCTACACCTTC.

The chain employs TRBV5-1 and TRBJ2-7, with 7 bases lining up with TRBD2. The length of the CDR3 is 15 residues. Losses at the gene ends were 2 bases for V and 4 bases for J; bases not matched to a gene: 9. Germline V gives CDR1 SGHRS, CDR2 YFSETQ. CDR3 bases: TGCGCCAGCAGCTTCCGAGGTAGCGGGCAGTACGAGCAGTACTTC. Translated, it gives CASSFRGSGQYEQYF.

The J gene is TRBJ1-6, the V gene TRBV5-6; D unclear. V lost 5 bases and J 1 base, leaving 7 bases between the germline ends. The length of the CDR3 is 14 residues. The germline CDR1 and CDR2 sequences are SGHDT and YYEEEE. The CDR3 DNA follows: TGTGCCAGCAGACGGACTTCCTATAATTCACCCCTCCACTTT. It translates to CASRRTSYNSPLHF.

The DNA for the CDR3 is TGTGCCAGCAGCAAAGATAGCGGTACTGGGCCCGGGGAGCTGTTTTTT. This gives the protein CASSKDSGTGPGELFF. The J gene is TRBJ2-2, the V gene TRBV7-8, with a tentative D call TRBD2 (6 bases). The CDR3 extends over 16 amino acids. V gave up 5 bases and J gave up 6 bases, with 19 bases separating them. Germline V gene sequence: CDR1 SGHVS, CDR2 FQNEAQ.

This clone is a singleton in its sample. The chain carries TRBV19 and TRBJ1-1; D is possibly TRBD1 (5 bases). The CDR3 sequence is 14 residues long. In germline, CDR1 is LNHDA, CDR2 SQIVND (reference sequence). The ends were cut back, 3 bases at V and 0 bases at J, with 8 bases in the middle. In DNA form, the CDR3 reads TGTGCCAGTAGTATGCAGGGAATGAACACTGAAGCTTTCTTT. Translating it yields CASSMQGMNTEAFF.

The CDR3 bases are TGCGCCAGCAGCTTGGTCGGTTCCATGAACACTGAAGCTTTCTTT. Translation gives CASSLVGSMNTEAFF. This rearrangement joins TRBV5-1 to TRBJ1-1; D unclear. V shed 0 bases and J shed 0 bases, with 9 bases lying between them. This CDR3 spans 15 amino acids. Germline CDR1 is SGHRS and CDR2 is YFSETQ.

This sequence joins TRBV5-1 and TRBJ2-1, with 10 bases fitting TRBD1. The CDR3 covers 13 residues. Germline V lookup: CDR1 SGHRS, CDR2 YFSETQ. The J segment lost 8 bases and the V segment lost 4 bases, leaving 3 bases of the junction unmatched. CDR3 residues: CASSLDRGHEQFF. The DNA of the CDR3 is TGCGCCAGCAGCCTCGACAGGGGGCATGAGCAGTTCTTC.

The CDR3 nucleotides are TGTGCCAGCAGTCGGACACCCATGGCCTACAATGAGCAGTTCTTC. As protein: CASSRTPMAYNEQFF. The chain uses TRBV6-6 and TRBJ2-1; D is possibly TRBD1 (5 bases). V was pared by 5 bases and J by 2 bases, with 13 bases between. The CDR3 sequence is 15 residues long. Germline-derived CDR1 and CDR2 are MNHNY and SVGAGI (reference sequence).